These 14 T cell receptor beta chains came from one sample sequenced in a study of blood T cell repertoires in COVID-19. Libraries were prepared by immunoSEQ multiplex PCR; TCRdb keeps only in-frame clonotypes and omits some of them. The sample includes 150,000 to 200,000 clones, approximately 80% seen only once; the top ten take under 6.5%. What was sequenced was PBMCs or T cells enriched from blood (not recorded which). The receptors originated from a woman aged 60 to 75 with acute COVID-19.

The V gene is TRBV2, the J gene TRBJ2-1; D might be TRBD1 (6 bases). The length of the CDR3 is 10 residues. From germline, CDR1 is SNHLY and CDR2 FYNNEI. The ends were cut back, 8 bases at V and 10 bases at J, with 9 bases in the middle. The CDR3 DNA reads TGTGCCAGCGACGACAGGGAGCAGTTCTTC. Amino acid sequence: CASDDREQFF.

Here the CDR3 reads CASSLARATDTQYF. The CDR3 nucleotides read TGCGCCAGCAGCTTGGCCAGGGCCACAGATACGCAGTATTTT. The J gene is TRBJ2-3, the V gene TRBV5-1; maybe TRBD1 (5 bases). Trimming pared 0 bases from V and 2 bases from J, leaving 7 bases between. The CDR3 totals 14 residues. Germline V gene sequence: CDR1 SGHRS, CDR2 YFSETQ.

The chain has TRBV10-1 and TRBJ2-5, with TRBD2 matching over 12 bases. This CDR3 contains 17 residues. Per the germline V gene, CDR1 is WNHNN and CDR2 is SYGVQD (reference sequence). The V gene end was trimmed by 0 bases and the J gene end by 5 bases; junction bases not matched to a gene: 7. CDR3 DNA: TGCGCCAGCAGTGAGTCGGATTCCGGGACTAGCGGGGAGACCCAGTACTTC. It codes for CASSESDSGTSGETQYF.

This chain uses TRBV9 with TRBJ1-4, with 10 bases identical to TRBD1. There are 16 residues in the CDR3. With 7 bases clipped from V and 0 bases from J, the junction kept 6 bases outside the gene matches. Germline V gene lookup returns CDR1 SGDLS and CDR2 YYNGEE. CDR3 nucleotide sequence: TGTGCCAGCTCGGGACAGGGGTTCGCAACTAATGAAAAACTGTTTTTT. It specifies CASSGQGFATNEKLFF.

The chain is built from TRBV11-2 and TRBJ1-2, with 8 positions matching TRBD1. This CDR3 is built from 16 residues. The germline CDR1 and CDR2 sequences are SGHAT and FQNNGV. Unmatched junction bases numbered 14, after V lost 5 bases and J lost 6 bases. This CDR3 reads CASSKAPGQGGDGYTF. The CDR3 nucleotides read TGTGCCAGCAGCAAGGCTCCAGGACAGGGCGGAGATGGCTACACCTTC.

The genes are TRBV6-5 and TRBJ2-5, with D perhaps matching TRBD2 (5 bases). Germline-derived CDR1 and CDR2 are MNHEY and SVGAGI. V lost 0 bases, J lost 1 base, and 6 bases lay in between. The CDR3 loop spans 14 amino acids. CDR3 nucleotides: TGTGCCAGCAGTTACTCACGGGGCCAAGAGACCCAGTACTTC. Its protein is CASSYSRGQETQYF.

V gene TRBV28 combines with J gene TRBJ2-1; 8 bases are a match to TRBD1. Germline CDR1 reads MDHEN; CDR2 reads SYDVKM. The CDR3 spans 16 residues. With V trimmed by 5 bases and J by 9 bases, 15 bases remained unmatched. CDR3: CASSTPYDRGVSEQFF. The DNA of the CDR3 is TGTGCCAGCAGTACCCCCTATGACAGGGGTGTCAGTGAGCAGTTCTTC.

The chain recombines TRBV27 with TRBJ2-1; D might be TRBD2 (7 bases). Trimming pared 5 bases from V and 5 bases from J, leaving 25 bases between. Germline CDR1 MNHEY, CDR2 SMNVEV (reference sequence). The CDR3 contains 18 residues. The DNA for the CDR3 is TGTGCCAGCAGTACGGGGGGCTACCGGTTTGACCCCGACAATGAGCAGTTCTTC. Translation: CASSTGGYRFDPDNEQFF.

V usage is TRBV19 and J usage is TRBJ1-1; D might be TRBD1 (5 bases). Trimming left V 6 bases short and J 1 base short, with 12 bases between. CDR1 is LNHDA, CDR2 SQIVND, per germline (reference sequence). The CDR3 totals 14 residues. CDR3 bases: TGTGCCAGTAGGTGGGCAGGGAAGAACACTGAAGCTTTCTTT. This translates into CASRWAGKNTEAFF.

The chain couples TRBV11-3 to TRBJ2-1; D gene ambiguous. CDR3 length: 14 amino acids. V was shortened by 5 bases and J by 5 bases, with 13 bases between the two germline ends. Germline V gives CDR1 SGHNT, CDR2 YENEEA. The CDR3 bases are TGTGCCAGCAGCCCAGCGCTCTGGGACAATGAGCAGTTCTTC. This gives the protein CASSPALWDNEQFF.

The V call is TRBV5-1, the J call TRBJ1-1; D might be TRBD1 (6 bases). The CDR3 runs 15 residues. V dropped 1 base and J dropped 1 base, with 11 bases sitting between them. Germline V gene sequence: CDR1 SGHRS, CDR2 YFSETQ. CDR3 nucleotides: TGCGCCAGCAGCTTGTATCAGGGGACGAACACTGAAGCTTTCTTT. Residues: CASSLYQGTNTEAFF.

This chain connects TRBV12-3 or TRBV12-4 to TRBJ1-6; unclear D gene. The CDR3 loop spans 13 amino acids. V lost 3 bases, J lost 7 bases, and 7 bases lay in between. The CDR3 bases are TGTGCCAGCAGTTTTTTTAGCAATTCACCCCTCCACTTT. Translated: CASSFFSNSPLHF.

The CDR3 loop reads CASSVDPSSGNTIYF. In DNA, the CDR3 is TGTGCCAGCAGCGTAGACCCCAGCTCTGGAAACACCATATATTTT. The V gene is TRBV9, the J gene TRBJ1-3; D is unclear. The CDR3 is 15 residues long. Germline CDR1 and CDR2: SGDLS and YYNGEE. With 0 bases removed from V and 0 bases from J, the gap between germline ends came to 7 bases. Complete variable domain (other parts from reference TRBV9 and TRBJ1-3): DSGVTQTPKHLITATGQRVTLRCSPRSGDLSVYWYQQSLDQGLQFLIQYYNGEERAKGNILERFSAQQFPDLHSELNLSSLELGDSALYFCASSVDPSSGNTIYFGEGSWLTVV.

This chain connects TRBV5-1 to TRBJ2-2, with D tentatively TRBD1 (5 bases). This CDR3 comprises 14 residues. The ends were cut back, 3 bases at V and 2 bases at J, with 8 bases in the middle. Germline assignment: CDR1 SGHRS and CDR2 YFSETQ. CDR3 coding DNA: TGCGCCAGCAGCTCAGGACACAACACCGGGGAGCTGTTTTTT. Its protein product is CASSSGHNTGELFF.